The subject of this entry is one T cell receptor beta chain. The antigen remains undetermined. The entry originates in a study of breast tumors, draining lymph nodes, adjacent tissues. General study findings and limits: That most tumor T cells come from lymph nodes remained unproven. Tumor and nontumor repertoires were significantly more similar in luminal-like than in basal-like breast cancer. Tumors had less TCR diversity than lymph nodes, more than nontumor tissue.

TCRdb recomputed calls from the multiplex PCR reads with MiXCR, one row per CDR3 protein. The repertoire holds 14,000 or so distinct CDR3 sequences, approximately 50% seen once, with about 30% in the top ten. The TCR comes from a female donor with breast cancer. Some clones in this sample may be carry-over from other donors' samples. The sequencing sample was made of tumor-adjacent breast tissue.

CDR3 sequence: CATSGERDGYTF. CDR3 nucleotide sequence: TGTGCCACCAGTGGGGAGAGAGATGGCTACACCTTC. The chain links TRBV24-1 to TRBJ1-2; D call uncertain. There are 12 residues in the CDR3. V lost 5 bases and J lost 6, with 9 bases in between. In germline, CDR1 is KGHDR, CDR2 SFDVKD.